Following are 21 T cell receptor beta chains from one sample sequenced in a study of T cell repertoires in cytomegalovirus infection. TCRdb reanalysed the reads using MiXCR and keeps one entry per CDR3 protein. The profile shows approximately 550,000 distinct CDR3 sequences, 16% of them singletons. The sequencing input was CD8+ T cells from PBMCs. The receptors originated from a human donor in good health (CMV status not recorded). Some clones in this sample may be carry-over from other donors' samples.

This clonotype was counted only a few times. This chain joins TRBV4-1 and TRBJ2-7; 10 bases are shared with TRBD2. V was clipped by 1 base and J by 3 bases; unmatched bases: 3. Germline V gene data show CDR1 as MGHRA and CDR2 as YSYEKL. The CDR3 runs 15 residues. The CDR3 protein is CASSQAQREGYEQYF. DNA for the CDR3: TGCGCCAGCAGCCAAGCTCAGCGGGAGGGCTACGAGCAGTACTTC.

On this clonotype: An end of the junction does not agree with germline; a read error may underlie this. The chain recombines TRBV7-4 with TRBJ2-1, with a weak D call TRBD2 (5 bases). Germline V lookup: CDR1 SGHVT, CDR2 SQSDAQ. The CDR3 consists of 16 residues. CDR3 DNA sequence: TGTGCAAGCAGCTTAATCGGGGTCAGCTCATACAATGAGCCGTTCTTC. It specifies CASSLIGVSSYNEPFF.

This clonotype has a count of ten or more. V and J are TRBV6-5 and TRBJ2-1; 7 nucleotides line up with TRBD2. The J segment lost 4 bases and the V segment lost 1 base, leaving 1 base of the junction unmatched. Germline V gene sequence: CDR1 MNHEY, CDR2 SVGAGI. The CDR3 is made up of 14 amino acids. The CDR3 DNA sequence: TGTGCCAGCAGTTACTATAGCGGGTACAATGAGCAGTTCTTC. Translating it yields CASSYYSGYNEQFF.

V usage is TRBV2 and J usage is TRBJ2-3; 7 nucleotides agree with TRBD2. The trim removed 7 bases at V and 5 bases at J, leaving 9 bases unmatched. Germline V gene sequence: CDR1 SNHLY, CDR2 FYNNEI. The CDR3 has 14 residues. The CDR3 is CASKESAGVDTQYF. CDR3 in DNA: TGTGCCAGCAAGGAGTCGGCGGGAGTAGATACGCAGTATTTT.

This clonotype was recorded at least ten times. The CDR3, as DNA: TGTGCCAGCAGCTCGGACGGGAACGAGCAGTTCTTC. It encodes CASSSDGNEQFF. The gene calls are TRBV7-3 and TRBJ2-1; the D gene is possibly TRBD2 (5 bases). This CDR3 comprises 12 residues. Germline V gene sequence: CDR1 SGHTA, CDR2 FQGTGA. V was pared by 4 bases and J by 10 bases, with 11 bases between.

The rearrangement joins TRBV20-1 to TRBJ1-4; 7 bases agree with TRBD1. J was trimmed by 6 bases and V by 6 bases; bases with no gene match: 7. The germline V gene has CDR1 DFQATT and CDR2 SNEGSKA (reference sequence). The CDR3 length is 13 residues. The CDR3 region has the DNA TGCAGTGCGCGGACAGGTGATCATGAAAAACTGTTTTTT. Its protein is CSARTGDHEKLFF.

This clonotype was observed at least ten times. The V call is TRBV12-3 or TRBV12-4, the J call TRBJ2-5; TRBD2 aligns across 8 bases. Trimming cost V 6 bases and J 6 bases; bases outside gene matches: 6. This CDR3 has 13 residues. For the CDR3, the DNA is TGTGCCAGCAGCCGGGGGGGAGACAAGACCCAGTACTTC. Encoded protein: CASSRGGDKTQYF.

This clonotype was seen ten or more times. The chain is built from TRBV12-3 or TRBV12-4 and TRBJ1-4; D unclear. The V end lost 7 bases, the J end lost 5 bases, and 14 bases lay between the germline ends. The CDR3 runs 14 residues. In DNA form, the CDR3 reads TGTGCCAGCAACTTGGGCCCTGGGAATGAAAAACTGTTTTTT. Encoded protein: CASNLGPGNEKLFF.

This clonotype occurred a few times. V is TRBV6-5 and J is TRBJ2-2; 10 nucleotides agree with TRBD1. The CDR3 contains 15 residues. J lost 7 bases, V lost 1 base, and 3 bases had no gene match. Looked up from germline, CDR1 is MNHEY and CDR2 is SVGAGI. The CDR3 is CASSYWDRGNGELFF. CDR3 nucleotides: TGTGCCAGCAGTTACTGGGACAGGGGTAACGGGGAGCTGTTTTTT.

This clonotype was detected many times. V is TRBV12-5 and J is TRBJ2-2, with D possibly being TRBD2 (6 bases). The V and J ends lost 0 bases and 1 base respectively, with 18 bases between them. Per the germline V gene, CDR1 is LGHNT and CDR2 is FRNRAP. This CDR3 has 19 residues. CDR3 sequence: CASGLVPPISSGNTGELFF. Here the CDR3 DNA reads TGTGCTAGTGGTTTGGTGCCGCCGATTAGTAGCGGGAACACCGGGGAGCTGTTTTTT. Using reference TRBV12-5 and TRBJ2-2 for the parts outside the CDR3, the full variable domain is DARVTQTPRHKVTEMGQEVTMRCQPILGHNTVFWYRQTMMQGLELLAYFRNRAPLDDSGMPKDRFSAEMPDATLATLKIQPSEPRDSAVYFCASGLVPPISSGNTGELFFGEGSRLTVL.

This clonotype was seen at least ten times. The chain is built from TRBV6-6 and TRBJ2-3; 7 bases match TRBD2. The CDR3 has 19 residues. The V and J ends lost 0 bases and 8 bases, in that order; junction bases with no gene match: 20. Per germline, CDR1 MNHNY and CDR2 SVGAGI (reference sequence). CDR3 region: CASSYSKITNGRLRGTQYF. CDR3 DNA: TGTGCCAGCAGTTACTCGAAAATAACTAACGGGAGGCTCCGGGGTACGCAGTATTTT.

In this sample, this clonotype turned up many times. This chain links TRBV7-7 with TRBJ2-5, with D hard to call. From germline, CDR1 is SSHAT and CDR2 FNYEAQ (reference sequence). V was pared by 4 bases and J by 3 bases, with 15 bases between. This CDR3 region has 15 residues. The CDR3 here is CASSSSGGWEETQYF. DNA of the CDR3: TGTGCCAGCAGCTCATCCGGTGGTTGGGAAGAGACCCAGTACTTC.

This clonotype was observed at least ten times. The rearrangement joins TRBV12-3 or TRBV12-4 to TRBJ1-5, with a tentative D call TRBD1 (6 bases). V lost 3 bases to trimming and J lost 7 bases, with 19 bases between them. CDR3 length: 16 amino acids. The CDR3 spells CASSLVGGGEGQPQHF. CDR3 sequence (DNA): TGTGCCAGCAGTTTGGTCGGGGGGGGCGAAGGGCAGCCCCAGCATTTT.

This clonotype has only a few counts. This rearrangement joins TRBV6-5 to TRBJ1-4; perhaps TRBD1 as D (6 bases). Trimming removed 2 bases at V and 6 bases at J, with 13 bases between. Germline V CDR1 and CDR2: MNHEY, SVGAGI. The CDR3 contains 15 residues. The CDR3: CASSYLGGEYEKLFF. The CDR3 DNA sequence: TGTGCCAGCAGTTACCTAGGGGGGGAATATGAAAAACTGTTTTTT.

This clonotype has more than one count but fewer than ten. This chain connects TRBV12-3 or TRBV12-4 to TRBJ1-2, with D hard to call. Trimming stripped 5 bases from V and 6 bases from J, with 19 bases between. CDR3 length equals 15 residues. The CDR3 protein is CASSQLIINFDGYTF. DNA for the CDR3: TGTGCCAGCAGTCAACTCATCATAAATTTTGATGGCTACACCTTC.

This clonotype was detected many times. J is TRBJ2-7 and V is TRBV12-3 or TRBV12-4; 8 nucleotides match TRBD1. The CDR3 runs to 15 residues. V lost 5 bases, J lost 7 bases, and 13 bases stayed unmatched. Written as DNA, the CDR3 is TGTGCCAGCAGTAATGGACAGGGAGCCCACTGGGAGCAGTACTTC. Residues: CASSNGQGAHWEQYF.

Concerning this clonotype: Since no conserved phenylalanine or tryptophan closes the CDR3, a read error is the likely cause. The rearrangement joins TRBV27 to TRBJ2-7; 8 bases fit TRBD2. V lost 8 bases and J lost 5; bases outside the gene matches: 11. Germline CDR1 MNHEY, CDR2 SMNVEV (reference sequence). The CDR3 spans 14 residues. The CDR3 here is CASRTSGGLNEQYL. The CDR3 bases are TGTGCCAGCCGGACGTCGGGGGGGCTCAACGAGCAGTACTTA.

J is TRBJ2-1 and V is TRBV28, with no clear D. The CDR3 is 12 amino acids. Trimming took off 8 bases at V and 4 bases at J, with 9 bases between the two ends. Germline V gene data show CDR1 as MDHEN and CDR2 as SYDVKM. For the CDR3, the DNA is TGTGCCAGCGGTCAAGGGTACAATGAGCAGTTCTTC. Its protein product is CASGQGYNEQFF.

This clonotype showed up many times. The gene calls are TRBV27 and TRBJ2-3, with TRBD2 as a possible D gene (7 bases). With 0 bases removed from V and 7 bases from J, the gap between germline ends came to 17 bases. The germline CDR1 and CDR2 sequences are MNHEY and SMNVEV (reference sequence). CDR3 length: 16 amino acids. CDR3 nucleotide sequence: TGTGCCAGCAGTTTATCAGGGGGGGAGATGGAAAATACGCAGTATTTT. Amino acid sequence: CASSLSGGEMENTQYF.

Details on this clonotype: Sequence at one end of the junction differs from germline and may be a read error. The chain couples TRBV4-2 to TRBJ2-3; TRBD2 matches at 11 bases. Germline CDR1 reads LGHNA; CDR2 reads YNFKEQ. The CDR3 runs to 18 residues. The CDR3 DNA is TGTGCCAGCAGCCAAGATGATAGCGGGAGGGCCGGCACAGATACGCAGAATTTT. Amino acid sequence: CASSQDDSGRAGTDTQNF.

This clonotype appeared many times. CDR3 in amino acids: CSARTDYGYTF. The CDR3 DNA sequence: TGCAGTGCTCGGACAGACTATGGCTACACCTTC. V gene TRBV20-1 combines with J gene TRBJ1-2; a weak D match, TRBD1 (6 bases). Germline V lookup: CDR1 DFQATT, CDR2 SNEGSKA (reference sequence). V was shortened by 5 bases and J by 3 bases, with 7 bases between the two germline ends. The CDR3 is 11 residues long.